The clone carrying this TCR beta chain has only a few counts. In each case, RNA was isolated and then reverse transcribed into cDNA as the sequencing template. Some clones are missing from TCRdb's copy, which holds only in-frame ones; the method was immunoSEQ multiplex PCR. The table lists 150,000 to 160,000 clones, under 60% of them singletons, with roughly 21% in the top ten. The data derive from a study of CD8+ T cells in alopecia areata. Study summary: For 6 to 18 months, tofacitinib was taken, and 6 months off drug followed.

CDR3 length: 14 residues. Deletions cut 3 bases from V and 0 bases from J, with 4 bases between. Per germline, CDR1 SGHNT and CDR2 YYREEE (reference sequence). The clonotype comes from a human donor with alopecia areata. The sample was CD8+ T cells sorted from blood, taken at week 0. The chain recombines TRBV5-4 with TRBJ2-6; D is undetermined. CDR3 sequence (DNA): TGTGCCAGCAGCTCCACCTCTGGGGCCAACGTCCTGACTTTC. Protein: CASSSTSGANVLTF.